This TCR beta chain was recovered during a study of blood T cell repertoires in COVID-19 (dated by TCRdb to the early 2020s). Study-wide context: The collaborator samples originated in the United States, Italy and Spain and spanned the acute and convalescent phases of COVID-19. The prospective study material was composed of cDNA or gDNA derived from T cells, B-cell-depleted T cells, or PBMCs. Deeply sampled blood TCRbeta repertoires from subjects exposed to, actively infected with, or recovered from COVID-19 were included in the dataset. The repertoires were released in a freely available public database intended as a resource for research on the immune response to SARS-CoV-2. Samples came from the ongoing ImmuneRACE study (first 160 participants) plus 1,254 subjects from 6 global collaborators. Nearly every sample came with metadata listing a de-identified subject ID, COVID-19 status, age in years and sex. HLA class I and class II types, where available, came from metadata supplied by the sample provider rather than from assay-based typing.

The collaborating institutions used their own protocols to collect whole blood in K2EDTA tubes. For TCRbeta analysis, collaborator samples were shipped as frozen whole blood, as isolated PBMCs, or as DNA extracted from either sample type. A note on this clone: What this receptor recognizes is not known. Per-base qualities were not stored, and no clone one base away is much larger.

Findings and caveats that apply to the study as a whole: Clinical and demographic metadata were provided uncurated, with the amount varying by source and participant.

V gives up 5 bases and J gives up 0 bases, and the segment between their germline ends measures 14 bases. The CDR3 measures 16 amino acids from cysteine to phenylalanine. Left in the record is the CDR3 DNA by itself, 48 bases read in frame from the first base. CDR1 and CDR2 were assigned from the germline V gene (reference sequence) as LNHDA and SQIVND. TCRbeta CDR3 regions were amplified from genomic DNA using the immunoSEQ Assay, a bias-controlled multiplex PCR. Regarding the original processing steps: Within the assay, amplification of reference gene primers was used to estimate how many nucleated cells each sample contained. To quantify the absolute abundance of each unique TCRbeta CDR3 rearrangement, sequence reads were collapsed and filtered. For each sample, productive Simpson clonality was calculated as the square root of Simpson's diversity index across productive rearrangements. The source is immuneACCESS, and TCRdb retained only in-frame sequences with V and J called. Part of the clones is not carried over; for the studies checked, unresolved V genes explain less than half of this, and the remainder is unexplained. V, J and clone size reflect that table, while D and trimming were determined from the DNA. Recorded for this sample are 50,000 to 75,000 clones; 65% to 85% of them occurred a single time. The top ten clones comprise about 22% of the sample.

The sample was peripheral blood. The V and J segments used are TRBV19 and TRBJ2-1; the D gene is perhaps TRBD1, from 5 matching bases. This sequence originates from an elderly man with active or convalescent COVID-19. The CDR3 reads as follows: CASSPSRQYSYNEQFF. The DNA reads TGTGCCAGTAGTCCTTCCCGACAGTACTCCTACAATGAGCAGTTCTTC. Joined to the reference TRBV19 and TRBJ2-1 proteins, this CDR3 gives the full variable domain: DGGITQSPKYLFRKEGQNVTLSCEQNLNHDAMYWYRQDPGQGLRLIYYSQIVNDFQKGDIAEGYSVSREKKESFPLTVTSAQKNPTAFYLCASSPSRQYSYNEQFFGPGTRLTVL.